This T cell receptor beta chain derives from a study of blood T cell repertoires in COVID-19. Across the study: From the United States, Italy and Spain came samples of acute and convalescent COVID-19. The analysed material was cDNA or gDNA that came from T cells, B-cell-depleted T cells, or PBMCs.

CDR1 is LGHNA and CDR2 is YNFKEQ in the germline V gene. V was clipped by 3 bases and J by 1 base; unmatched bases: 9. The CDR3 covers 19 residues. Authors' data handling: Estimation of nucleated cell counts relied on the amplification of reference gene primers. Clones were sequenced by immunoSEQ multiplex PCR, and TCRdb holds only the in-frame ones, with some missing. The V and J calls and clone size are taken from that table; D and trimming were inferred from the DNA. The table has about 35,000 clones, 82% seen once. This TCR was sampled from an older man with active or convalescent COVID-19. V usage is TRBV4-2 and J usage is TRBJ2-2; 12 bases map to TRBD2. Sequencing was done on a sample of peripheral blood. This CDR3 is CASSHRLAGEARNTGELFF. The CDR3 nucleotides are TGTGCCAGCAGCCACCGACTAGCGGGAGAAGCTAGGAACACCGGGGAGCTGTTTTTT.